The 29 T cell receptor beta chains presented below share a single source sample, sequenced in a study of blood T cell repertoires in COVID-19. The assay was immunoSEQ multiplex PCR, and TCRdb's table has in-frame clones only and misses some. The sample contains some 370,000 clones, roughly 80% of which appear only once. Input material: PBMCs or T cells enriched from blood (not recorded which). The source is a woman between 50 and 59 years old who had recovered from COVID-19.

The chain carries TRBV1 and TRBJ2-1; TRBD2 was called by the table and not checked on the DNA. TRBV1 counts as a pseudogene. CDR3 length: 16 amino acids. CDR3 sequence: CTSSLRDGSGKNEQFF. CDR3 in DNA: TGCACCAGCAGCCTACGGGATGGTAGCGGGAAAAATGAGCAGTTCTTC.

This sequence joins TRBV27 and TRBJ1-6; D possibly corresponds to TRBD1 (5 bases). CDR3 length equals 13 residues. V was clipped by 6 bases and J by 4 bases, with 7 bases between them. CDR1 and CDR2 (germline): MNHEY, SMNVEV (reference sequence). CDR3 nucleotides: TGTGCCAGCAGGGGGCAATATAATTCACCCCTCCACTTT. Protein product: CASRGQYNSPLHF.

The chain uses TRBV6-1 and TRBJ2-6, with D tentatively TRBD1 (5 bases). Trimming pared 1 base from V and 3 bases from J, leaving 7 bases between. This CDR3 has 15 residues. Per the germline V gene, CDR1 is MNHNS and CDR2 is SASEGT. CDR3 region: CASSEVGVGANVLTF. The CDR3 DNA follows: TGTGCCAGCAGTGAAGTAGGGGTTGGGGCCAACGTCCTGACTTTC.

The table lists this clone with a count of one. This sequence joins TRBV19 and TRBJ1-2; 7 nucleotides align to TRBD1. CDR3 length equals 17 residues. The V and J ends lost 6 bases and 1 base, in that order; junction bases with no gene match: 14. CDR1 and CDR2 (germline): LNHDA, SQIVND (reference sequence). The CDR3 reads CASRPGMGTDLNYGYTF. Here the CDR3 DNA reads TGTGCCAGTAGACCCGGGATGGGGACAGATCTTAACTATGGCTACACCTTC.

The genes are TRBV5-4 and TRBJ2-7; 7 bases fit TRBD1. CDR3 length: 15 residues. Germline V gene lookup returns CDR1 SGHNT and CDR2 YYREEE (reference sequence). The ends lost 3 bases at V and 0 bases at J; junction bases unmatched: 6. As DNA, the CDR3 is TGTGCCAGCAGCTCCCGACAGGGTCCCTCCTACGAGCAGTACTTC. This gives the protein CASSSRQGPSYEQYF.

This rearrangement joins TRBV14 to TRBJ2-3; weak D call: TRBD2 (6 bases). Germline-derived CDR1 and CDR2 are SGHDN and FVKESK. The V and J ends lost 4 bases and 6 bases respectively, with 14 bases between them. The CDR3 is made up of 14 amino acids. The CDR3 DNA reads as TGTGCCAGCAGCCTCGGACGGGGACTGGATACGCAGTATTTT. As protein: CASSLGRGLDTQYF.

This clone showed up just a few times. An end of the junction differs from the germline gene, which may be a read error. The V and J genes are TRBV19 and TRBJ1-3, with no clear D. This CDR3 region has 15 residues. Germline CDR1 and CDR2: LNHDA and SQIVND (reference sequence). In nucleotides, the CDR3 is TGTGCCAGTAGTCTAGATAGCGGCTCTGGAAACACCATATATTTT. It codes for CASSLDSGSGNTIYF.

As DNA, the CDR3 is TGCAGCGGTGGACTGCAGAACACTGAAGCTTTCTTT. Its protein is CSGGLQNTEAFF. The J gene is TRBJ1-1, the V gene TRBV29-1; D unclear. This CDR3 is built from 12 residues. V lost 7 bases and J lost 1, with 10 bases in between. CDR1 is SQVTM, CDR2 ANQGSEA, per germline.

This clone was detected once. The V and J genes are TRBV5-5 and TRBJ2-7; no firm D call. V lost 1 base and J 4 bases, leaving 12 bases between the germline ends. The germline V gene has CDR1 SGHKS and CDR2 YYEKEE (reference sequence). CDR3 length equals 14 residues. CDR3 coding DNA: TGTGCCAGCAGCTTGACTACAATTACATACGAGCAGTACTTC. Its protein is CASSLTTITYEQYF. The entire variable domain, with the rest obtained from reference TRBV5-5 and TRBJ2-7, is as follows: DAGVTQSPTHLIKTRGQQVTLRCSPISGHKSVSWYQQVLGQGPQFIFQYYEKEERGRGNFPDRFSARQFPNYSSELNVNALLLGDSALYLCASSLTTITYEQYFGPGTRLTVT.

The sample holds a few counts of this clone. This sequence joins TRBV7-2 and TRBJ2-7, with 8 bases lining up with TRBD2. The CDR3 has 17 residues. Germline CDR1 SGHTA, CDR2 FQGNSA. Trimming at V came to 5 bases and at J to 6 bases, leaving 18 bases not matched to a gene. DNA for the CDR3: TGTGCCAGCAGCCCCCTTTTAGCGGGGCCTTTATTGTCCGAGCAGTACTTC. Encoded protein: CASSPLLAGPLLSEQYF.

V usage is TRBV29-1 and J usage is TRBJ1-2; D is possibly TRBD1 (5 bases). Deletions cut 3 bases from V and 2 bases from J, with 10 bases between. The germline CDR1 and CDR2 sequences are SQVTM and ANQGSEA. CDR3 length: 13 amino acids. The CDR3 region has the DNA TGCAGCGTTGACAGGGCCGAAAACTATGGCTACACCTTC. This gives the protein CSVDRAENYGYTF.

The V call is TRBV5-1, the J call TRBJ1-4, with D maybe TRBD1 (6 bases). Germline-derived CDR1 and CDR2 are SGHRS and YFSETQ. The CDR3 covers 15 residues. V was pared by 4 bases and J by 2 bases, with 12 bases between. CDR3 in amino acids: CASSRTTGTNEKLFF. CDR3 in DNA: TGCGCCAGCAGCCGCACTACAGGGACTAATGAAAAACTGTTTTTT.

The chain has TRBV2 and TRBJ1-4, with 8 bases matching TRBD1. With V trimmed by 8 bases and J by 5 bases, 16 bases remained unmatched. This CDR3 region has 17 residues. CDR1 SNHLY and CDR2 FYNNEI come from the germline V gene. CDR3 bases: TGTGCCAGCGCCGAACAGGGGGGATGGAGACGAAATGAAAAACTGTTTTTT. Its translation: CASAEQGGWRRNEKLFF.

A word on this clone: The sample has other DNA sequences that encode this CDR3 too. The chain combines TRBV11-3 with TRBJ1-1; TRBD1 might be the D (6 bases). Per the germline V gene, CDR1 is SGHNT and CDR2 is YENEEA. This CDR3 has 13 amino acids. The V and J ends lost 5 bases and 5 bases respectively, with 12 bases between them. The DNA for the CDR3 is TGTGCCAGCAGCATTAACAGGGATACTGAAGCTTTCTTT. It encodes CASSINRDTEAFF.

V is TRBV5-1 and J is TRBJ2-1; the D gene is possibly TRBD1 (5 bases). The CDR3 loop spans 16 amino acids. The V end was cut by 0 bases, the J end by 0 bases, with 10 bases between. The germline CDR1 and CDR2 sequences are SGHRS and YFSETQ. CDR3 nucleotide sequence: TGCGCCAGCAGCTTGGAGGGCAGGGCCTCCTACAATGAGCAGTTCTTC. Its protein product is CASSLEGRASYNEQFF.

This sequence joins TRBV11-2 and TRBJ2-3, with 9 bases that match TRBD2. V was clipped by 3 bases and J by 3 bases; unmatched bases: 4. The CDR3 sequence is 15 residues long. Germline values: CDR1 SGHAT, CDR2 FQNNGV. CDR3 DNA: TGTGCCAGCAGCTTCGCGGGGGGGCCAACAGATACGCAGTATTTT. It translates to CASSFAGGPTDTQYF.

This clone appeared a single time. V is TRBV7-6 and J is TRBJ1-2, with 11 bases identical to TRBD1. In germline, CDR1 is SGHVS, CDR2 FNYEAQ. The CDR3 covers 15 residues. J gave up 8 bases and V 3 bases, and 8 bases lay outside the gene matches. The CDR3 loop reads CASSFLGQGEGGYTF. The CDR3 DNA reads as TGTGCCAGCAGCTTTTTGGGACAGGGGGAGGGAGGCTACACCTTC.

The chain recombines TRBV4-3 with TRBJ1-4, with 7 bases aligning to TRBD1. The junction had 5 bases not matched to a gene; V was cut back by 4 bases and J by 6 bases. Germline loops: CDR1 LGHNA, CDR2 YSLEER. The CDR3 contains 14 residues. The CDR3, as DNA: TGCGCCAGCAGCCGACAGGGCGCGGATGAAAAACTGTTTTTT. Translation: CASSRQGADEKLFF.

The chain is built from TRBV2 and TRBJ1-5; D is unclear. CDR1 SNHLY and CDR2 FYNNEI come from the germline V gene. The CDR3 totals 13 residues. Trimming removed 7 bases at V and 6 bases at J, with 13 bases between. This chain's CDR3 is CASTPLGGQPQHF. DNA for the CDR3: TGTGCCAGCACCCCCCTTGGAGGTCAGCCCCAGCATTTT.

The CDR3 region is CASSVGTGKGHTEAFF. The DNA for the CDR3 is TGTGCCAGCAGCGTAGGCACAGGGAAGGGGCACACTGAAGCTTTCTTT. The J gene is TRBJ1-1, the V gene TRBV9; D may be TRBD1 (6 bases). Germline V CDR1 and CDR2: SGDLS, YYNGEE. V was trimmed by 0 bases and J by 3 bases, leaving 15 bases between them. The CDR3 loop spans 16 amino acids.

This chain links TRBV5-5 with TRBJ1-5; possible D gene TRBD1, 6 bases. Trimming removed 2 bases at V and 6 bases at J, with 12 bases between. Germline values: CDR1 SGHKS, CDR2 YYEKEE (reference sequence). This CDR3 is built from 14 residues. CDR3: CASSLGGQGQPQHF. The CDR3, as DNA: TGTGCCAGCAGCTTAGGGGGTCAAGGTCAGCCCCAGCATTTT. Complete variable domain (other parts from reference TRBV5-5 and TRBJ1-5): DAGVTQSPTHLIKTRGQQVTLRCSPISGHKSVSWYQQVLGQGPQFIFQYYEKEERGRGNFPDRFSARQFPNYSSELNVNALLLGDSALYLCASSLGGQGQPQHFGDGTRLSIL.

The J gene is TRBJ1-1, the V gene TRBV2, with 8 positions matching TRBD1. This CDR3 contains 14 residues. The germline V gene encodes CDR1 SNHLY and CDR2 FYNNEI. V dropped 5 bases and J dropped 1; count of bases not matched to a gene: 3. The CDR3, as DNA: TGTGCCAGCAGTTACAGGGGGAGGAACACTGAAGCTTTCTTT. As protein: CASSYRGRNTEAFF. Full variable domain (missing parts from reference TRBV2 and TRBJ1-1): EPEVTQTPSHQVTQMGQEVILRCVPISNHLYFYWYRQILGQKVEFLVSFYNNEISEKSEIFDDQFSVERPDGSNFTLKIRSTKLEDSAMYFCASSYRGRNTEAFFGQGTRLTVV.

This clone was recorded a few times. This chain links TRBV15 with TRBJ1-3; D is unclear. CDR1 is LNHNV and CDR2 is YYDKDF in the germline V gene (reference sequence). This CDR3 is 15 amino acids long. V shed 0 bases and J shed 0 bases, with 6 bases lying between them. The CDR3, as DNA: TGTGCCACCAGCAGAGATCGCAGCTCTGGAAACACCATATATTTT. Translating it yields CATSRDRSSGNTIYF.

There are many counts of this clone. This chain links TRBV19 with TRBJ1-3; no reliable D call. V was shortened by 9 bases and J by 4 bases, with 7 bases between the two germline ends. CDR1 LNHDA and CDR2 SQIVND come from the germline V gene (reference sequence). The CDR3 extends over 11 amino acids. The CDR3 is CASVIGNTIYF. The CDR3 DNA sequence: TGTGCCAGCGTTATCGGAAACACCATATATTTT.

This rearrangement joins TRBV7-9 to TRBJ2-7; D gene ambiguous. Trimming cost V 5 bases and J 3 bases, with 20 bases left between them. Germline CDR1 is SEHNR and CDR2 is FQNEAQ (reference sequence). CDR3 size: 16 residues. In nucleotides, the CDR3 is TGTGCCAGCAGCACTCGATGGAGCCACACTCGCTACGAGCAGTACTTC. This codes for CASSTRWSHTRYEQYF.

The chain couples TRBV12-3 or TRBV12-4 to TRBJ1-2; 8 nucleotides align to TRBD1. CDR3 length equals 12 residues. V lost 5 bases, J lost 6 bases, and 2 bases stayed unmatched. In DNA, the CDR3 is TGTGCCAGCAGTGGGACAGGTCATGGCTACACCTTC. This codes for CASSGTGHGYTF.

This chain uses TRBV7-9 with TRBJ2-1; TRBD2 matches 12 bases. This CDR3 comprises 15 residues. The trim removed 4 bases at V and 7 bases at J, leaving 5 bases unmatched. From germline, CDR1 is SEHNR and CDR2 FQNEAQ (reference sequence). CDR3 sequence reads: CASSSLAGGYNEQFF. The CDR3 DNA reads as TGTGCCAGCAGCTCTCTAGCGGGAGGGTATAATGAGCAGTTCTTC.

The V and J genes are TRBV16 and TRBJ2-6; D remains ambiguous. Germline CDR1 reads KGHSY; CDR2 reads FQNENV. The V gene lost 2 bases and the J gene lost 2 bases, with 7 bases spanning the gap. The CDR3 consists of 15 residues. DNA of the CDR3: TGTGCCAGCAGCCAAGGCTTGGCTGGGGCCAACGTCCTGACTTTC. Translation: CASSQGLAGANVLTF.

The J gene is TRBJ2-5, the V gene TRBV5-6; D call uncertain. V was shortened by 4 bases and J by 3 bases, with 16 bases between the two germline ends. The CDR3 loop spans 15 amino acids. CDR1 and CDR2 from the germline V gene are SGHDT and YYEEEE. This CDR3 is CASSPLRVAKETQYF. The CDR3 DNA is TGTGCCAGCAGCCCCCTCCGGGTGGCTAAAGAGACCCAGTACTTC.